This T cell receptor beta chain was sequenced in a study of OX40 agonist ivuxolimab in advanced cancers. In terms of the full investigation: The costimulatory receptor OX40 (CD134) was targeted by ivuxolimab, a fully human IgG2 agonistic monoclonal antibody. The paper reports the monotherapy dose-escalation portion (N of about 51 patients) of the phase I ivuxolimab trial. Of the roughly 52 dose-escalation patients, hepatocellular carcinoma was present in about 20, melanoma in around 15, renal cell carcinoma in 9 and head and neck cancer in 9. In the dose-escalation cohort, over 65% of patients were male, and the mean age was approximately 60 years, with a range of about 23 to 90. Intravenous ivuxolimab was administered to patients every 2 weeks at six dose levels: 0.01, 0.1, 0.3, 1.5, 3 and 10 mg/kg. Partial responses occurred in three dose-escalation patients, of whom one had hepatocellular carcinoma and two had cutaneous melanoma. Peripheral TCRbeta sequencing was intended to test whether TCR sequence diversity was altered and clonal T-cell expansion was caused by ivuxolimab. Patients were allowed to have had prior anti-PD-1, anti-PD-L1 or anti-CTLA-4 therapy, and approximately 41% of the dose-escalation patients had previously received checkpoint inhibitors. Points the paper makes about the study in general: In the 0.1-3.0 mg/kg groups, partial responders had among the lowest normalized peripheral clonal expansion, particularly in CD8+ T cells. Low levels of normalized T-cell clonal expansion were also seen in some nonresponding patients. On average, CD8+ T cells showed more expanded clones than CD4+ T cells after ivuxolimab. At doses of 0.1 to 3.0 mg/kg, clonal expansion of both CD4+ and CD8+ blood T cells was observed from baseline to week 6. The antigen specificity of the clonally expanded peripheral T cells was not determined.

For sequencing of the TCRbeta CDR3 region, genomic DNA was extracted from the sorted cells. TCRbeta CDR3 regions were sequenced using the immunoSEQ Assay. TCRdb stores this immuneACCESS table with in-frame sequences only. Part of the clones is absent; in the studies checked, under half of the shortfall reflects unresolved V genes, and no reason is known for the rest. The sample data list more than 75,000 clones, and around 87% of these were observed just once. The ten largest clones capture just under 1% of the sample. Patients with autoimmune disease history or receiving systemic immunosuppression were excluded from the trial. Peripheral blood for TCR sequencing was collected from all dose cohorts at baseline, on cycle 4 day 1, and on cycle 7 day 1. Samples were obtained from an open-label, multicenter, first-in-human phase I dose-escalation trial of ivuxolimab. Adults with locally advanced or metastatic head and neck squamous cell, hepatocellular, melanoma or renal cell carcinoma were enrolled in the trial. Before TCR sequencing, CD4+ T cells and CD8+ T cells from peripheral blood were sorted into separate populations.

In regard to this clone: The antigen this receptor binds is unknown. No quality values exist for individual bases; no much larger clone is one base distant.

The sequence was collected from an adult with an advanced solid tumor such as melanoma, head and neck, liver or kidney cancer. The starting material was CD4+ or CD8+ T cells sorted from blood, obtained in a trial of the OX40 agonist ivuxolimab.

The nucleotide sequence is TGTGCCAGCAGTCCCGGACAGTCCAAGGGAGCTTTCTTT. Translation gives CASSPGQSKGAFF. The V and J segments used are TRBV6-1 and TRBJ1-1; TRBD1 is possibly the D segment (6 matching bases). The CDR3, cysteine through phenylalanine, is 13 amino acids long. This entry keeps only the CDR3 DNA: 39 bases, framed from base 1. The CDR1 and CDR2 encoded by the germline V gene are MNHNS and SASEGT. V loses 5 bases of germline sequence and J loses 10 bases, and the interval between the two ends is 17 bases.